The sequence of this T cell receptor beta chain was determined in a study of T cell responses to AZD1222 COVID-19 vaccine (dated by TCRdb to the early 2020s). Study-wide context: AZD1222 recipients given second doses at about 4 weeks or at about 12 weeks were pooled, since spike-specific TCR depth and breadth were not found to differ between the two schedules. Trial participants were enrolled by age into 18-55, 56-69 and 70-plus year subgroups, with roughly 150, 30 and 60 TCR-sequenced participants respectively. TCR sequencing covered fewer than 250 trial participants: 200 to 220 given two doses of AZD1222 and about 26 given two doses of MenACWY control vaccine. The research as a whole found: After two AZD1222 doses, both the breadth and the depth of spike-specific TCRs were significantly higher than at day 0 and than in MenACWY recipients. In the small 56-69-year group, the increase in depth fell short of significance, most likely because of low power. Only six AZD1222 recipients were SARS-CoV-2 seropositive at baseline, limiting conclusions about previously exposed vaccinees. No day 14 peak-response samples were available, so repertoires were characterized only after the peak T cell response. Participants were mostly white British and included more females than males, and it was suggested by the authors that clonal diversity may have been underestimated. The whole spike protein was spanned by vaccine-associated CD4 TCRs, and dominant responses were seen in regions 160-218 and 743-854. Reportedly, close to half of the unique spike-specific TCRs recognized epitopes lying outside the regions that are mutated in the B.1.351 and B.1.1.7 variants.

This specimen's time point label, per the study, means: baseline before first vaccination. The vaccinee samples were drawn from two UK trials, COV001 and COV002, one of which was a single-blind randomized controlled phase 2/3 trial testing AZD1222 (ChAdOx1 nCoV-19) in healthy adults. Trial participant PBMC samples were collected at day 0 and day 28 after the second dose for TCRbeta chain sequencing. The CDR3 regions of human TCRbeta chains were analyzed by immunosequencing. Per the original workflow: TCRs in the repertoires were compared against a reference library of SARS-CoV-2-specific TCRs that had been generated with the MIRA antigen-specificity platform. Breadth was defined as the fraction of unique TCRs that were SARS-CoV-2-associated, and depth was defined as the fraction of total T cells that were SARS-CoV-2-associated. Using the MIRA data, each spike-specific TCR was mapped to the spike region that the TCR reacts to and placed in a CD4 or CD8 class. Log10-transformed breadth and depth values were compared by one-way ANOVA with Sidak's multiple comparisons tests. Sourced from immuneACCESS, this table was stored by TCRdb with only in-frame sequences that have V and J called. A share of the clones is absent; for the studies checked, an unresolved V gene accounts for under half, and the remainder has no known explanation. The DNA gave D and trimming, while V, J and clone size come from that table. This sample comprises over 100,000 clones, roughly 90% of them detected only once. Of the sample, about a sixth is held by the ten largest clones.

The CDR3 holds 15 amino acids from the cysteine to the phenylalanine. Here the CDR3 DNA is all that survives: 45 bases in frame from base 1. The germline V gene yields SGHTA for CDR1 and FQGNSA for CDR2. The germline V and J ends show losses of 3 bases and 4 bases respectively, and no gene match explains 5 bases of the junction. A word on this clone: It lacks a known antigen. No base quality information exists; no much larger clone differs at one position.

Sample: peripheral blood, taken on day 0 of AZD1222 vaccination. The source is an adult in good health. The V gene is TRBV7-2 and the J gene is TRBJ2-1, and 8 junction bases match TRBD2. Here is the DNA: TGTGCCAGCAGCTTGGCGGGGGGCATTTACAATGAGCAGTTCTTC. Its translation reads: CASSLAGGIYNEQFF.